What follows describes a single T cell receptor (beta chain). These data belong to a study of cytomegalovirus exposure and HLA in healthy donors. Study information: HLA-typed donors contributed 80 million to 85 million unique TCRs, which were held in an early data release.

V lost 2 bases and J lost 6, with 13 bases in between. Germline values: CDR1 KGHSH, CDR2 LQKENI. The CDR3 runs to 14 residues. The primer mix had 60 Vbeta and 13 Jbeta primers. The method was immunoSEQ multiplex PCR; TCRdb's version includes in-frame clones alone and lacks a portion of them. The table has a few hundred thousand clones, just under 85% seen once; the top ten hold 0.55% to 0.7%. The sequenced sample was PBMCs. The receptor comes from a woman in her forties in good health and CMV-seronegative. The chain has TRBV18 and TRBJ1-1; D remains ambiguous. This CDR3 reads CASSPYPRISEAFF. In nucleotides, the CDR3 is TGTGCCAGCTCACCATACCCCAGGATCTCTGAAGCTTTCTTT.